This T cell receptor beta chain was sequenced for a study of T cells in Graves' hyperthyroidism and ophthalmopathy. Overall study context: Prior to any treatment, at the point of initial diagnosis, peripheral blood was collected.

There are a few counts of this clonotype. From RNA transcripts, TCR beta CDR3 regions were amplified. A first-round RT-PCR of the TCR CDR3 used the HTBI primer set. TCRdb reanalysed the multiplex PCR reads using MiXCR and keeps one entry per CDR3 protein. The profile covers around 300,000 distinct CDR3 sequences, with 20% to 25% appearing a single time and under 65% taken by the ten largest. The receptor was isolated from a man under 40 with Graves' ophthalmopathy. Sequencing was done on a sample of blood.

The CDR3 is CASSRTSGSLGEQYF. The CDR3 coding sequence is TGTGCCAGCAGTAGAACTAGCGGGAGTTTGGGGGAGCAGTACTTC. The chain is built from TRBV12-3 or TRBV12-4 and TRBJ2-7; 11 bases line up with TRBD2. J gave up 7 bases and V 5 bases, and 10 bases lay outside the gene matches. This CDR3 has 15 residues.